This T cell receptor (beta chain) was found in a study of beta chain features in type 1 diabetes. Study-wide points: Among all four CD4+ subsets, Type 1 diabetes patients had TCRB CDR3s that were moderately but significantly shorter. HLA influence on TCRB rearrangement stayed unresolved here. Lower insertion and higher deletion counts appeared at VDJ junctions in type 1 diabetes patients.

Sequenced material consisted of expressed TCRB transcripts (all of the isolated RNA was reverse transcribed). Sequencing used immunoSEQ multiplex PCR; TCRdb keeps in-frame clones, though not all of them. This repertoire shows under 300,000 clones, about a tenth found once; its top ten account for around 0.017%. Trimming removed 4 bases at V and 2 bases at J, with 3 bases between. Germline CDR1 is SGHVS and CDR2 is FQNEAQ. This CDR3 is 11 amino acids long. Markers CD45RO/CCR7/CD25/CD127/CD95/CD27 served to sort CD4+ naive, central memory, regulatory and stem cell-like memory cells. This clone was observed a handful of times. What it binds is unknown.

The TCR was taken from a young man with type 1 diabetes. The chain carries TRBV7-8 and TRBJ2-7; unclear D gene. Sequencing used naive CD4+ T cells from blood. Here the CDR3 reads CASSSAYEQYF. The CDR3 bases are TGTGCCAGCAGCTCCGCCTACGAGCAGTACTTC.